Sequencing of this TCR beta chain was carried out in a study of T cell responses to AZD1222 COVID-19 vaccine. Libraries were prepared by immunoSEQ multiplex PCR; TCRdb keeps only in-frame clonotypes and omits some of them. The sample includes 95,000 to 150,000 clones, about 90% of them seen just once. Per germline, CDR1 LGHDT and CDR2 YNNKEL (reference sequence). V was trimmed by 6 bases and J by 3 bases, leaving 12 bases between them. CDR3 size: 13 residues. The source was peripheral blood, collected on day 0 of AZD1222 vaccination. The V gene is TRBV3-1 (or the pseudogene TRBV3-2), the J gene TRBJ2-7; D not certain. The origin of this receptor is an adult in good health. The CDR3 reads CASSRFQYYEQYF. CDR3 nucleotide sequence: TGTGCCAGCAGTCGATTCCAATACTACGAGCAGTACTTC.